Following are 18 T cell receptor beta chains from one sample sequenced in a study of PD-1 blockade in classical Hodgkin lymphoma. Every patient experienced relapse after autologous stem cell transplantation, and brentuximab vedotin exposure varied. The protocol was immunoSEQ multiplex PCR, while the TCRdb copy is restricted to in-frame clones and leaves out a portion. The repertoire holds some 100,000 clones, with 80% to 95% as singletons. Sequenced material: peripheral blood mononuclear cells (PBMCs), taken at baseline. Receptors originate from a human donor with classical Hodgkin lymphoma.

CDR3 nucleotide sequence: TGCGCCAGCAGCCAAGCTTTTTCGGATACTTACGAGCAGTACTTC. It specifies CASSQAFSDTYEQYF. The chain employs TRBV4-1 and TRBJ2-7; no definite D call. Between the trimmed V and J ends, which lost 1 base and 4 bases, there was a span of 14 bases. CDR1 and CDR2 (germline): MGHRA, YSYEKL. The CDR3 length is 15 residues.

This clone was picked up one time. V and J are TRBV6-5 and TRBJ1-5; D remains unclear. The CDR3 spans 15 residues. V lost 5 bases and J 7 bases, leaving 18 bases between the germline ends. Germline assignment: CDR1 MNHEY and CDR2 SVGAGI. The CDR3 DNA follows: TGTGCCAGCAGTCCCACATTAAATTTGCGACAGCCCCAGCATTTT. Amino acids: CASSPTLNLRQPQHF.

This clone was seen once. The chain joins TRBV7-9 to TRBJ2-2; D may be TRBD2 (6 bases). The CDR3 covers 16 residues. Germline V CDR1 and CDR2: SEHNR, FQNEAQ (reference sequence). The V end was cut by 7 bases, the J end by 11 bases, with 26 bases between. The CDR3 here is CASTPWGSSAQRELFF. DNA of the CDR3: TGTGCCAGCACCCCATGGGGCTCTAGCGCCCAGCGAGAGCTGTTTTTT.

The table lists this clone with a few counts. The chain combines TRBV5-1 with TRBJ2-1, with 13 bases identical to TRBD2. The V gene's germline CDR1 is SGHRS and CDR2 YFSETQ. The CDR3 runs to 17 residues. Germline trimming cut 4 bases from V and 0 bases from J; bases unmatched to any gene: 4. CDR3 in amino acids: CASSEGLAGSSYNEQFF. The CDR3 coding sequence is TGCGCCAGCAGCGAGGGACTAGCGGGGAGCTCCTACAATGAGCAGTTCTTC.

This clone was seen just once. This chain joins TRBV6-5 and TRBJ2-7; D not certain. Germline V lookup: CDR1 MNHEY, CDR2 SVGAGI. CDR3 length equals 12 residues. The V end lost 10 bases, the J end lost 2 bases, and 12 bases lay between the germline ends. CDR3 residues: CATRDGTYEQYF. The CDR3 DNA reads TGTGCCACGCGTGACGGAACCTACGAGCAGTACTTC.

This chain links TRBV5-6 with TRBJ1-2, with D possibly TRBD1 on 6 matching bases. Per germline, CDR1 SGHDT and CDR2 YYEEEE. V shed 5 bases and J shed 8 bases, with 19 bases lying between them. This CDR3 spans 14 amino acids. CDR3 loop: CASRLLQGKRGYTF. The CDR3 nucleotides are TGTGCCAGCAGGTTGCTACAGGGAAAAAGGGGCTACACCTTC.

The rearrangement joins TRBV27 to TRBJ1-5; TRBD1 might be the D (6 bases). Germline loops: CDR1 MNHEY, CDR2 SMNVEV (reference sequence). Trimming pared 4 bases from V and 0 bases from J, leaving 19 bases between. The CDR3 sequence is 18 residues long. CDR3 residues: CASSSVGQSLYSNQPQHF. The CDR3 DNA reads TGTGCCAGCAGTTCGGTCGGACAGAGCCTTTATAGCAATCAGCCCCAGCATTTT.

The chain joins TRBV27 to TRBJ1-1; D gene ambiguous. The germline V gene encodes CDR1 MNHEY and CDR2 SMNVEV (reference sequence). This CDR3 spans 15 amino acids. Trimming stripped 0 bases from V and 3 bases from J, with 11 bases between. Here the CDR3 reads CASSLSMIRDTEAFF. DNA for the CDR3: TGTGCCAGCAGTTTATCGATGATTCGGGACACTGAAGCTTTCTTT.

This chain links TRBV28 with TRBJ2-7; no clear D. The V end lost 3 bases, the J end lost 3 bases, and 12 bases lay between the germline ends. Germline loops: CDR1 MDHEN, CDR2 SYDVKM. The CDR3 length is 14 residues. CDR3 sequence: CASSFGRTLYEQYF. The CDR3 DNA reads TGTGCCAGCAGTTTCGGCAGAACGCTCTACGAGCAGTACTTC.

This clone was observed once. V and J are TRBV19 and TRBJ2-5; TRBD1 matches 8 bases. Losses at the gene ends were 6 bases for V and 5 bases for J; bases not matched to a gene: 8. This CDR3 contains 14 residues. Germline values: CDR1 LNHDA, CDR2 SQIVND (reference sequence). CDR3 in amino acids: CASSRGQGRETQYF. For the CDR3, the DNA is TGTGCCAGTAGCCGTGGACAGGGCAGGGAGACCCAGTACTTC.

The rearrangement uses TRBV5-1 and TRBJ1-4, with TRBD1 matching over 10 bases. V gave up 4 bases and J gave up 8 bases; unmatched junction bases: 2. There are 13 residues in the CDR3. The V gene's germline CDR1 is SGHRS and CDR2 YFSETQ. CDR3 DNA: TGCGCCAGCAGCGGGGGACAGGGGGAAAAACTGTTTTTT. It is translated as CASSGGQGEKLFF.

For the CDR3, the DNA is TGTGCCAGCAGCTCACAGGGGAACTATGGCTACACCTTC. Its translation is CASSSQGNYGYTF. The gene calls are TRBV13 and TRBJ1-2, with 7 nucleotides matching TRBD1. With V trimmed by 4 bases and J by 2 bases, 1 base remained unmatched. The CDR3 runs to 13 residues. The germline V gene encodes CDR1 PRHDT and CDR2 FYEKMQ (reference sequence).

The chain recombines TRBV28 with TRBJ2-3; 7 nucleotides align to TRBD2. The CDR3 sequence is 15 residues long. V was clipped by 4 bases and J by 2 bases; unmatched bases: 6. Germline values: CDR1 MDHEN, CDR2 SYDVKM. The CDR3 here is CASSSPGTITDTQYF. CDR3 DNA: TGTGCCAGCAGTTCCCCCGGGACTATCACAGATACGCAGTATTTT.

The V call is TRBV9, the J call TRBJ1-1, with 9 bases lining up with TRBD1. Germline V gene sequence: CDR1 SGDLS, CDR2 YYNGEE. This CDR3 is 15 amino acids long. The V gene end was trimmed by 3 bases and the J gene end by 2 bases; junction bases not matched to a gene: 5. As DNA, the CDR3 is TGTGCCAGCAGCGCGTACAGGGGGCGCAACACTGAAGCTTTCTTT. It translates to CASSAYRGRNTEAFF.

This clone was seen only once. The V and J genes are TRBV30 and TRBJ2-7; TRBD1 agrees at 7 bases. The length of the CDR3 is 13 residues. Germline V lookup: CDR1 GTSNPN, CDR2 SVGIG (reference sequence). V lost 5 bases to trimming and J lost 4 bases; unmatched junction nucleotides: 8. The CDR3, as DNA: TGTGCCTGGCTCAGGGCAGGGGGATACGAGCAGTACTTC. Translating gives CAWLRAGGYEQYF.

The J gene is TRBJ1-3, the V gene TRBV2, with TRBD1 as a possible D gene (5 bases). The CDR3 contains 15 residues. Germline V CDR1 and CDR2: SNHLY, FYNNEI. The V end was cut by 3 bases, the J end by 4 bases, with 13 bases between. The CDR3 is CASSEDGTLGNTIYF. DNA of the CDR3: TGTGCCAGCAGTGAGGACGGGACTCTGGGAAACACCATATATTTT.

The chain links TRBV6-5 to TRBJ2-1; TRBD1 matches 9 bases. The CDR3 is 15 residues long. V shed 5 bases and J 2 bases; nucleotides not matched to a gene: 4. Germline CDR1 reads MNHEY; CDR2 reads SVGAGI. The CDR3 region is CASSPTGGPYNEQFF. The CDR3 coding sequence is TGTGCCAGCAGTCCGACAGGGGGGCCCTACAATGAGCAGTTCTTC.

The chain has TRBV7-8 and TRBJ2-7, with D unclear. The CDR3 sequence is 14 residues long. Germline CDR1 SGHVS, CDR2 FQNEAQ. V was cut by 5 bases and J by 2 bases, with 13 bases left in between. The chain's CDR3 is CASSRPRYPYEQYF. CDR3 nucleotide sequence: TGTGCCAGCAGCCGACCTCGCTACCCCTACGAGCAGTACTTC.